This TCR beta chain appears in the sequencing data of a study of blood T cell repertoires in COVID-19. Study as a whole: Specimens from acute and convalescent COVID-19 originated in the United States, Italy and Spain. The analysed material was cDNA or gDNA that came from T cells, B-cell-depleted T cells, or PBMCs.

This clone was seen only once. In the original processing: Scientists estimated how many nucleated cells there were by amplifying reference gene primers. Sequencing used immunoSEQ multiplex PCR; TCRdb keeps in-frame clones, though not all of them. V, J and clone size are those of that table, while D and trimming were read from the DNA. The table has approximately 190,000 clones, about 81% seen once. The trim removed 0 bases at V and 8 bases at J, leaving 3 bases unmatched. CDR1 and CDR2 from the germline V gene are GTSNPN and SVGIG (reference sequence). This CDR3 region has 12 residues. Input material: peripheral blood. The chain carries TRBV30 and TRBJ1-1; 7 bases are shared with TRBD1. This TCR came from a man aged 25 to 40 with active or convalescent COVID-19. The CDR3 protein is CAWSVRDSEAFF. CDR3 nucleotide sequence: TGTGCCTGGAGTGTAAGGGACAGCGAAGCTTTCTTT. The full variable domain, in which reference TRBV30 and TRBJ1-1 provide the parts outside the CDR3, is SQTIHQWPATLVQPVGSPLSLECTVEGTSNPNLYWYRQAAGRGLQLLFYSVGIGQISSEVPQNLSASRPQDRQFILSSKKLLLSDSGFYLCAWSVRDSEAFFGQGTRLTVV.